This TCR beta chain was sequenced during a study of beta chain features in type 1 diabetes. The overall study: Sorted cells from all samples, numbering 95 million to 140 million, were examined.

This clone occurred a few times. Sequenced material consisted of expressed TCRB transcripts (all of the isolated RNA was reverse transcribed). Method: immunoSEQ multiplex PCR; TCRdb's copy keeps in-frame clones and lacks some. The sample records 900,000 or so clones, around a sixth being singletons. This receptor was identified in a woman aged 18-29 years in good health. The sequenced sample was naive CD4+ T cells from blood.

CDR3 residues: CASRKALEQFF. The CDR3 bases are TGTGCCAGTAGAAAGGCTCTTGAGCAGTTCTTC. This chain joins TRBV19 and TRBJ2-1; D remains unclear. Deletions cut 6 bases from V and 9 bases from J, with 9 bases between. This CDR3 contains 11 residues. In germline, CDR1 is LNHDA, CDR2 SQIVND (reference sequence).